What follows describes a single T cell receptor (beta chain). Its matching antigen is unknown. This specimen belongs to a study of CD8+CD57+ T cells in acquired aplastic anemia. About the research overall: Healthy donors had, on average, approximately 11 million reads for their CD4+ cells.

Study-level findings and limits: Patients had twenty-nine CD8+ CDR3 sequences in common with controls (the shared set). Between the patient and control groups, CD8+ Simpson's diversity did not differ significantly.

The template for TCR beta VDJ and CDR3 sequence profiling was genomic DNA. TCRdb recomputed calls from the reads with MiXCR, one row per CDR3 protein. The data contain hundreds of thousands of distinct CDR3 sequences, 55% to 75% of them singletons. The CDR3 is 14 residues long. Germline CDR1 SGHNT, CDR2 YYREEE (reference sequence). Trimming took off 1 base at V and 0 bases at J, with 8 bases between the two ends. This rearrangement joins TRBV5-4 to TRBJ2-7; D gene ambiguous. The specimen sequenced was sorted CD4+, CD8+, or CD8+CD57+ T cells (not recorded which) from PBMCs. The TCR originated in a human donor in good health, serving as a control. The CDR3 sequence: CASSLIGFSYEQYF. CDR3 in DNA: TGTGCCAGCAGCTTGATAGGGTTCTCCTACGAGCAGTACTTC.